This T cell receptor (beta chain) was observed in a study of regulatory and conventional T cells in RAG deficiency. Study results and limitations: RAG-deficient patients showed markedly lower Shannon entropy and higher Simpson indices than control T-cell subsets.

Assay: immunoSEQ multiplex PCR; the TCRdb copy retains only in-frame clones and omits some. The sample carries around 20,000 clones, just under 95% recorded once. Genomic DNA came from blood conventional CD4+ T cells gated CD25-low CD127-high. Worth noting for this clone: What it binds is not known.

The CDR3 spans 14 residues. Germline lookup yields CDR1 MNHNS and CDR2 SASEGT. J lost 6 bases, V lost 6 bases, and 7 bases had no gene match. These same data were also listed under a study on regulatory T cells. That source reports: The PCR used 52 TRBV and 13 TRBJ primers.

This clonotype was sampled from a human donor in good health. The chain combines TRBV6-1 with TRBJ1-5; 8 bases are a match to TRBD1. Sequencing was done on a sample of CD4+ T cells sorted from blood. The DNA for the CDR3 is TGTGCCAGCAGCGTGGACAGGGAAGGTCAGCCCCAGCATTTT. Encoded protein: CASSVDREGQPQHF.